One and the same sample provided the 5 T cell receptor beta chains below, sequenced in a study of CD8 T cells in ankylosing spondylitis. Study-wide results and caveats: Characteristic of ankylosing spondylitis blood, it appeared, was a TCR beta motif comprising roughly eight highly homologous variants.

Antigen specificity for these receptors is unknown. From the 5' RACE reads, TCRdb called clonotypes with MiXCR, one entry per CDR3 protein. This sample has around 770,000 distinct CDR3 sequences; over 15% occur once, and the top ten carry over 15%. What was sequenced was blood, either unsorted or a sorted T cell fraction (not recorded which). These receptors all stem from a male donor with ankylosing spondylitis.

This sequence joins TRBV4-2 and TRBJ1-5; 7 positions match TRBD1. Germline V lookup: CDR1 LGHNA, CDR2 YNFKEQ. V was pared by 4 bases and J by 6 bases, with 12 bases of the junction left unmatched. The CDR3 extends over 16 amino acids. This CDR3 is CASSLRQGGTAQPQHF. In DNA form, the CDR3 reads TGTGCCAGCAGCCTTCGACAGGGTGGAACTGCTCAGCCCCAGCATTTT.

The V and J genes are TRBV7-7 and TRBJ2-1; no definite D call. The germline gives CDR1 SSHAT, CDR2 FNYEAQ (reference sequence). The CDR3 contains 14 residues. V was trimmed by 1 base and J by 6 bases, leaving 10 bases between them. The chain's CDR3 is CASSLDVGSNEQFF. The CDR3 nucleotides are TGTGCCAGCAGCTTAGATGTGGGGTCCAATGAGCAGTTCTTC.

V is TRBV11-2 and J is TRBJ1-2; D is unresolved. Germline V gene lookup returns CDR1 SGHAT and CDR2 FQNNGV. Trimming removed 0 bases at V and 5 bases at J, with 10 bases between. The CDR3 has 14 amino acids. The CDR3 loop reads CASSLDGQLYGYTF. DNA of the CDR3: TGTGCCAGCAGCTTAGATGGTCAACTTTATGGCTACACCTTC. Using reference TRBV11-2 and TRBJ1-2 for the parts outside the CDR3, the full variable domain is EAGVAQSPRYKIIEKRQSVAFWCNPISGHATLYWYQQILGQGPKLLIQFQNNGVVDDSQLPKDRFSAERLKGVDSTLKIQPAKLEDSAVYLCASSLDGQLYGYTFGSGTRLTVV.

The chain joins TRBV12-3 or TRBV12-4 to TRBJ2-6; a weak D match, TRBD2 (6 bases). CDR3 length equals 15 residues. With 4 bases removed from V and 6 bases from J, the gap between germline ends came to 13 bases. In nucleotides, the CDR3 is TGTGCCAGCAGTTCCCCGGGGGTTACGGCCAACGTCCTGACTTTC. Encoded protein: CASSSPGVTANVLTF.

This clonotype was counted between two and nine times. The J gene is TRBJ2-7, the V gene TRBV7-6, with D possibly being TRBD2 (6 bases). V lost 0 bases, J lost 7 bases, and 13 bases lay in between. The germline V gene has CDR1 SGHVS and CDR2 FNYEAQ. CDR3 length: 14 amino acids. The CDR3 loop reads CASSLAEGRKEQYF. The CDR3 DNA reads TGTGCCAGCAGCTTAGCAGAGGGGAGGAAGGAGCAGTACTTC.